This T cell receptor (beta chain) was obtained from a study of a mutant IDH1 vaccine in newly diagnosed glioma (dated by TCRdb to the early 2020s). Study-wide context: The roughly 33 treated patients were about 60% male and around 40% female, with a mean age of approximately 40 years. Before enrollment, most patients had been given radiochemotherapy with temozolomide as standard therapy, while the rest had received either radiotherapy alone or temozolomide alone. Six visits were used for peripheral blood collection: V03 (baseline), V05, V07, V10, V12 and V13. Longitudinal TCRB deep sequencing was performed for roughly 27 treated patients wherever samples were available for exploratory analyses. Here is what the overall study found, with its caveats: The authors stated that sample limitations prevented analyses of patient blood samples from being reproduced. Selection of PBMC samples for TCRB deep sequencing was based on availability. Across multiple MHC alleles, vaccine-induced immune responses were seen in approximately 93% of patients. Pseudoprogression appeared unrelated to alterations in the top peripheral T cell clonotypes detected by TCRB sequencing.

V ends up 6 bases short and J 7 bases short, with an unmatched junction base count of 11. Spanning cysteine to phenylalanine, the CDR3 consists of 14 amino acids. Left in the record is the CDR3 DNA by itself, 42 bases read in frame from the first base. CDR1 SEHNR and CDR2 FQNEAQ are derived from the germline V gene (reference sequence). This sample's time point label indicates: baseline, week 1 (first vaccination visit). The sample's treatment or condition, from its label and the paper: pre-vaccination baseline after standard-of-care therapy. Newly diagnosed WHO grade 3 or 4 IDH1-mutant astrocytomas showing loss of nuclear ATRX were present in the donors. The samples were drawn from NOA16, a multicentre, single-arm, open-label phase I trial in Germany that tested a mutant IDH1 peptide vaccine in humans for the first time. Visit V03 blood draws served as the baseline sample for immunogenicity testing. Genomic DNA for TCRB sequencing was extracted from EDTA blood using the DNeasy Blood and Tissue Kit.

About this clone itself: Its antigen remains unidentified. Base qualities are not at hand, and no much larger clone is one base apart.

The protocol used for the library was the immunoSEQ multiplex PCR assay. Rearranged TCR beta chain sequences were amplified using the hsTCRB Kit according to the manufacturer's protocol. Sequencing of TCRB libraries was carried out on an Illumina MiSeq. The study's processing was this. The kit vendor's proprietary platform handled demultiplexing, trimming and gene mapping. The table was pulled from immuneACCESS by TCRdb, which kept in-frame rearrangements only. Such tables lose some clones; where checked, under half of the loss comes from unresolved V genes, and the rest has no known cause. The D gene and trimming were derived from the DNA, and the V and J assignments and clone size from that table. In all, the sample holds 40,000 or so clones, and about 78% of those were seen once. In total, the top ten clones hold approximately 9.1% of the sample.

This receptor was obtained from a man aged 35 to 55 with glioma. Some clones in this sample may be carry-over from other donors' samples. This receptor chain uses TRBV7-9 and TRBJ1-2, with TRBD1 identical over 7 junction bases. Specimen: PBMCs, collected from a glioma patient treated with radiotherapy, temozolomide or both. The CDR3 protein: CASSGDSTHGGYTF. In nucleotides, the sequence is TGTGCCAGCAGTGGGGACAGTACGCATGGTGGCTACACCTTC. When the CDR3 is completed using the reference TRBV7-9 and TRBJ1-2 genes on either side, the full variable domain is DTGVSQNPRHKITKRGQNVTFRCDPISEHNRLYWYRQTLGQGPEFLTYFQNEAQLEKSRLLSDRFSAERPKGSFSTLEIQRTEQGDSAMYLCASSGDSTHGGYTFGSGTRLTVV.